This T cell receptor beta chain was sequenced in a study of blood T cell repertoires in COVID-19. Across the study: PBMCs, B-cell-depleted T cells, or T cells were the source of the cDNA or gDNA that made up the material.

As originally analysed: Amplifying reference gene primers gave estimates of nucleated cell counts. Profiled with immunoSEQ multiplex PCR; TCRdb holds only in-frame clones, not every one. That table is the source of V, J and clone size, and D and trimming were worked out from the DNA. This table has about 84,000 clones, around four fifths appearing once. Losses at the gene ends were 8 bases for V and 6 bases for J; bases not matched to a gene: 6. The CDR3 consists of 13 residues. In germline, CDR1 is MNHEY, CDR2 SVGAGI. Sequencing used peripheral blood. The chain couples TRBV6-5 to TRBJ2-1; 8 bases align to TRBD2. The source is a man of 80 years or more with active or convalescent COVID-19. CDR3 DNA: TGTGCCAGCCAGCGGGAGCGATTCAATGAGCAGTTCTTC. Protein sequence: CASQRERFNEQFF.